Each of the 27 T cell receptor beta chains below was sequenced from the same sample in a study of naive and memory T cell subsets. An equimolar mix of two oligonucleotides served as the beta constant-region primer for TRBC1 and TRBC2. The ligated cDNA underwent four PCR rounds using SP2 and nested alpha and beta constant-region primers. In TCRdb, the UMI-ligation and nested PCR reads were re-called with MiXCR into one record per CDR3 protein. This sample carries 140,000 to 150,000 distinct CDR3 sequences, approximately 22% of them seen once, and the ten largest clones take 0.11%. Broader study findings: Especially in CD8 cells, naive repertoires contained a few larger clonotypes, possibly CD45RA-re-expressing memory cells.

Which antigens these TCRs recognize remains unknown. The sample comprised naive CD4+ T cells from blood. The receptors were gathered from a human donor in good health.

CDR3 amino acids: CASSYSQGFGELFF. The CDR3 coding sequence is TGCGCCAGCAGTTACTCCCAAGGATTTGGGGAGCTGTTTTTT. The chain joins TRBV5-1 to TRBJ2-2; D is unresolved. This CDR3 contains 14 residues. Germline CDR1 is SGHRS and CDR2 is YFSETQ. Trimming left V 5 bases short and J 8 bases short, with 16 bases between.

The chain is built from TRBV12-3 or TRBV12-4 and TRBJ2-7; 7 bases are shared with TRBD2. This CDR3 region has 14 residues. With 6 bases clipped from V and 0 bases from J, the junction kept 5 bases outside the gene matches. CDR3 protein: CASRARDYSYEQYF. The CDR3 DNA reads TGTGCCAGCAGGGCCAGGGACTACTCCTACGAGCAGTACTTC.

A few counts support this clonotype. The rearrangement links TRBV28 to TRBJ2-1; 7 bases fit TRBD1. The CDR3 consists of 14 residues. Germline CDR1 reads MDHEN; CDR2 reads SYDVKM. The trim removed 10 bases at V and 0 bases at J, leaving 6 bases unmatched. The CDR3 loop is CATLGQYSYNEQFF. The CDR3 region has the DNA TGTGCCACCCTGGGACAGTACTCCTACAATGAGCAGTTCTTC.

This chain joins TRBV30 and TRBJ1-6, with 9 bases lining up with TRBD1. Per the germline V gene, CDR1 is GTSNPN and CDR2 is SVGIG (reference sequence). The CDR3 runs 19 residues. With V trimmed by 3 bases and J by 1 base, 13 bases remained unmatched. CDR3 sequence: CAWRGPTGGIQSYNSPLHF. The CDR3 coding sequence is TGTGCCTGGAGAGGACCCACAGGGGGCATCCAGTCCTATAATTCACCCCTCCACTTT.

V gene TRBV7-9 combines with J gene TRBJ2-5; D gene unclear. Looked up from germline, CDR1 is SEHNR and CDR2 is FQNEAQ (reference sequence). V was trimmed by 2 bases and J by 5 bases, leaving 12 bases between them. The CDR3 covers 14 residues. CDR3 sequence reads: CASSLPGPQETQYF. For the CDR3, the DNA is TGTGCCAGCAGCTTACCGGGCCCACAGGAGACCCAGTACTTC.

This clonotype was counted a few times. V and J are TRBV19 and TRBJ2-1, with TRBD2 identical over 11 bases. The CDR3 length is 16 residues. CDR1 and CDR2 from the germline V gene are LNHDA and SQIVND (reference sequence). The ends lost 4 bases at V and 6 bases at J; junction bases unmatched: 8. The CDR3: CASSRTGTSGSNEQFF. The CDR3, as DNA: TGTGCCAGTAGTAGGACCGGGACTAGCGGTTCCAATGAGCAGTTCTTC.

The chain combines TRBV7-2 with TRBJ2-5; possibly TRBD1 or TRBD2 for D (5 bases each). Trimming stripped 1 base from V and 7 bases from J, with 16 bases between. CDR1 is SGHTA and CDR2 is FQGNSA in the germline V gene. This CDR3 spans 15 amino acids. In DNA, the CDR3 is TGTGCCAGCAGCTTAGGGGACCTCGACCAGGGGACCCAGTACTTC. It translates to CASSLGDLDQGTQYF.

This rearrangement joins TRBV19 to TRBJ2-1, with 8 bases aligning to TRBD2. CDR1 is LNHDA, CDR2 SQIVND, per germline (reference sequence). This CDR3 contains 16 residues. The junction had 12 bases not matched to a gene; V was cut back by 4 bases and J by 7 bases. CDR3 bases: TGTGCCAGTAGTACTTTAGCGGGGAGATCCGGGAATGAGCAGTTCTTC. Encoded protein: CASSTLAGRSGNEQFF.

This clonotype was recorded a few times. The V and J genes are TRBV29-1 and TRBJ2-5; the D is unclear. With 2 bases removed from V and 0 bases from J, the gap between germline ends came to 7 bases. This CDR3 has 13 residues. Germline V gene data show CDR1 as SQVTM and CDR2 as ANQGSEA. The CDR3 DNA is TGCAGCGTTGAAATTGGTTACCAAGAGACCCAGTACTTC. Its translation is CSVEIGYQETQYF.

There are many counts of this clonotype. The chain employs TRBV12-3 or TRBV12-4 and TRBJ2-1; 12 bases agree with TRBD2. The CDR3 has 17 amino acids. The trim removed 4 bases at V and 5 bases at J, leaving 9 bases unmatched. The CDR3 sequence is CASSSWGLAGSNNEQFF. Here the CDR3 DNA reads TGTGCCAGCAGTTCATGGGGACTAGCGGGTTCCAACAATGAGCAGTTCTTC.

This clonotype has a handful of counts. The gene calls are TRBV5-5 and TRBJ2-1, with D tentatively TRBD1 or TRBD2 (5 bases each). The CDR3 is 16 amino acids. V dropped 6 bases and J dropped 9 bases, with 25 bases sitting between them. Germline assignment: CDR1 SGHKS and CDR2 YYEKEE (reference sequence). The CDR3 DNA sequence: TGTGCCAGCACCCCTGACCCGGGACGGCGCTCTGGTGAGCAGTTCTTC. It translates to CASTPDPGRRSGEQFF.

The chain joins TRBV28 to TRBJ2-5, with D hard to call. There are 16 residues in the CDR3. V lost 1 base and J lost 4, with 16 bases in between. CDR1 is MDHEN, CDR2 SYDVKM, per germline. The CDR3 loop reads CASSLLLATIGETQYF. The CDR3 bases are TGTGCCAGCAGTTTATTGTTAGCCACTATTGGAGAGACCCAGTACTTC.

This clonotype was seen only a few times. The chain combines TRBV28 with TRBJ2-3; 12 nucleotides agree with TRBD2. The germline gives CDR1 MDHEN, CDR2 SYDVKM. The CDR3 is 15 amino acids. The V segment lost 5 bases and the J segment 5 bases; nucleotides outside the gene matches: 5. CDR3 sequence: CASSASGRAQDTQYF. The DNA for the CDR3 is TGTGCCAGCAGTGCTAGCGGGAGGGCCCAAGATACGCAGTATTTT. The variable domain in full, with the rest retrieved from reference TRBV28 and TRBJ2-3, is DVKVTQSSRYLVKRTGEKVFLECVQDMDHENMFWYRQDPGLGLRLIYFSYDVKMKEKGDIPEGYSVSREKKERFSLILESASTNQTSMYLCASSASGRAQDTQYFGPGTRLTVL.

This chain joins TRBV6-7 and TRBJ1-5, with D maybe TRBD1 (5 bases). TRBV6-7 is an open reading frame, and its role is uncertain. The CDR3 totals 14 residues. Deletions cut 5 bases from V and 6 bases from J, with 14 bases between. As DNA, the CDR3 is TGTGCCAGCAGTCGACGGGGGGTCACTCAGCCCCAGCATTTT. Protein product: CASSRRGVTQPQHF.

The V call is TRBV7-2, the J call TRBJ2-1; unclear D gene. Deletions cut 3 bases from V and 0 bases from J, with 9 bases between. Looked up from germline, CDR1 is SGHTA and CDR2 is FQGNSA. The length of the CDR3 is 15 residues. CDR3 coding DNA: TGTGCCAGCAGCTTCTCCGGTGGCTCCTACAATGAGCAGTTCTTC. Its translation is CASSFSGGSYNEQFF.

This clonotype has more than one count but fewer than ten. The chain recombines TRBV7-8 with TRBJ1-2; D is possibly TRBD1 (5 bases). Between the trimmed V and J ends, which lost 5 bases and 7 bases, there was a span of 26 bases. This CDR3 is 17 amino acids long. The germline V gene encodes CDR1 SGHVS and CDR2 FQNEAQ. DNA for the CDR3: TGTGCCAGCAGCCACCCACTCGCCGGGGGGGTGTCTGGTGGCTACACCTTC. This gives the protein CASSHPLAGGVSGGYTF.

This chain links TRBV6-5 with TRBJ2-5; 9 bases match TRBD2. The CDR3 totals 17 residues. Germline V gene lookup returns CDR1 MNHEY and CDR2 SVGAGI. After removal of 1 base from V and 3 bases from J, the junction contained 9 bases not matched to a gene. The CDR3 here is CASSYLGGRAGKETQYF. For the CDR3, the DNA is TGTGCCAGCAGTTACTTGGGCGGGAGGGCCGGAAAAGAGACCCAGTACTTC.

The gene calls are TRBV20-1 and TRBJ2-7; D is unresolved. Deletions cut 3 bases from V and 6 bases from J, with 9 bases between. This CDR3 is built from 11 residues. CDR1 is DFQATT, CDR2 SNEGSKA, per germline (reference sequence). The CDR3 region has the DNA TGCAGTGCTAGCCGCGAACTCGAGCAGTACTTC. Protein: CSASRELEQYF.

The chain combines TRBV6-5 with TRBJ2-1, with TRBD2 identical over 7 bases. The germline gives CDR1 MNHEY, CDR2 SVGAGI. Losses at the gene ends were 2 bases for V and 2 bases for J; bases not matched to a gene: 3. The CDR3 consists of 15 residues. Here the CDR3 DNA reads TGTGCCAGCAGTTACGCTAGCGGAGCCTACAATGAGCAGTTCTTC. It translates to CASSYASGAYNEQFF.

A remark on this clonotype: At one end, the junction sequence differs from germline, possibly due to a read error. This rearrangement joins TRBV6-1 to TRBJ1-5; tentatively, D is TRBD1 (6 bases). CDR1 and CDR2 (germline): MNHNS, SASEGT. This CDR3 has 14 amino acids. The CDR3 reads CASIEQGWDQPQHF. DNA for the CDR3: TGTGCCAGCATTGAACAGGGATGGGATCAGCCCCAGCATTTT.

This clonotype was seen only a few times. The gene calls are TRBV7-6 and TRBJ1-4, with a tentative D call TRBD1 (5 bases). V gave up 1 base and J gave up 4 bases, with 19 bases separating them. This CDR3 comprises 18 residues. CDR1 and CDR2 (germline): SGHVS, FNYEAQ. The CDR3: CASSLGSGVWKYNEKLFF. In DNA, the CDR3 is TGTGCCAGCAGCTTAGGATCGGGGGTTTGGAAGTATAATGAAAAACTGTTTTTT.

This clonotype was counted a few times. V gene TRBV9 combines with J gene TRBJ2-3, with TRBD2 matching 9 bases. V dropped 4 bases and J dropped 4; count of bases not matched to a gene: 4. The CDR3 is 14 residues long. Germline lookup yields CDR1 SGDLS and CDR2 YYNGEE. CDR3 nucleotide sequence: TGTGCCAGCAGCTTCGGGACTAGCCCAGATACGCAGTATTTT. Protein: CASSFGTSPDTQYF.

This clonotype was counted between two and nine times. V gene TRBV10-3 combines with J gene TRBJ2-2; TRBD1 might be the D (6 bases). The ends were cut back, 4 bases at V and 9 bases at J, with 12 bases in the middle. Germline assignment: CDR1 ENHRY and CDR2 SYGVKD. The CDR3 covers 13 residues. The CDR3 reads CAISGTALRELFF. For the CDR3, the DNA is TGTGCCATCAGTGGGACAGCTTTAAGGGAGCTGTTTTTT.

The genes are TRBV24-1 and TRBJ2-3; D gene ambiguous. Germline CDR1 is KGHDR and CDR2 is SFDVKD. The CDR3 contains 14 residues. The germline V and J ends were trimmed by 4 bases and 1 base, with 8 bases remaining between them. CDR3 nucleotide sequence: TGTGCCACCAGTGACGATCCTCGCACAGATACGCAGTATTTT. It encodes CATSDDPRTDTQYF.

This clonotype was picked up a small number of times. The CDR3 reads CASSHRVGFSYNEQFF. As DNA, the CDR3 is TGTGCCAGCAGCCACAGGGTTGGGTTCTCCTACAATGAGCAGTTCTTC. The chain recombines TRBV11-2 with TRBJ2-1, with D possibly matching TRBD1 (6 bases). CDR1 is SGHAT and CDR2 is FQNNGV in the germline V gene. The V gene lost 5 bases and the J gene lost 0 bases, with 14 bases spanning the gap. The CDR3 sequence is 16 residues long.

This clonotype was seen a handful of times. The chain links TRBV5-1 to TRBJ2-7; TRBD1 or TRBD2 may be the D gene (5 bases each). In germline, CDR1 is SGHRS, CDR2 YFSETQ. This CDR3 contains 16 residues. The V and J ends lost 4 bases and 4 bases respectively, with 21 bases between them. CDR3 bases: TGCGCCAGCAGCGTCCACTCCGGGGCCTTGGGGTACGAGCAGTACTTC. Protein: CASSVHSGALGYEQYF. Full variable domain (rest looked up from reference TRBV5-1 and TRBJ2-7): KAGVTQTPRYLIKTRGQQVTLSCSPISGHRSVSWYQQTPGQGLQFLFEYFSETQRNKGNFPGRFSGRQFSNSRSEMNVSTLELGDSALYLCASSVHSGALGYEQYFGPGTRLTVT.

A few counts support this clonotype. For the CDR3, the DNA is TGCGCCAGCAAGCAGGGGGAAGGTTACGAGCAGTACTTC. It is translated as CASKQGEGYEQYF. The chain has TRBV10-1 and TRBJ2-7; the match to TRBD1 covers 7 bases. The length of the CDR3 is 13 residues. V shed 7 bases, J shed 4 bases, and the junction held 7 bases outside the gene matches. Per the germline V gene, CDR1 is WNHNN and CDR2 is SYGVQD (reference sequence).